This T cell receptor (beta chain) derives from a study of T cell repertoires in cytomegalovirus infection. In the study overall: Public TCR beta signatures marked donors with CMV infection and the matching HLA.

This clonotype was picked up many times. The antigen remains undetermined. Overall study results and limits: HLA-C-restricted TCR beta clonotypes specific for CMV led the ex vivo response.

MiXCR was run by TCRdb on the reads, yielding one entry per CDR3 protein. The table shows approximately 1,000,000 distinct CDR3 sequences, with about a third occurring only once. The CDR3 runs 17 residues. The germline V gene has CDR1 SGHVS and CDR2 FQNEAQ. Germline trimming cut 5 bases from V and 1 base from J; bases unmatched to any gene: 11. The clonotype comes from a human donor in good health (CMV status not recorded). Some clones in this sample may be carry-over from other donors' samples. V is TRBV7-8 and J is TRBJ1-3, with 7 nucleotides matching TRBD1. The specimen comprised cultured CD8+ T cells from PBMCs, sampled from culture after CMV antigen stimulation. CDR3 sequence reads: CASSLRGGSFSGNTIYF. For the CDR3, the DNA is TGTGCCAGCAGCCTGAGAGGGGGCTCTTTTTCTGGAAACACCATATATTTT.